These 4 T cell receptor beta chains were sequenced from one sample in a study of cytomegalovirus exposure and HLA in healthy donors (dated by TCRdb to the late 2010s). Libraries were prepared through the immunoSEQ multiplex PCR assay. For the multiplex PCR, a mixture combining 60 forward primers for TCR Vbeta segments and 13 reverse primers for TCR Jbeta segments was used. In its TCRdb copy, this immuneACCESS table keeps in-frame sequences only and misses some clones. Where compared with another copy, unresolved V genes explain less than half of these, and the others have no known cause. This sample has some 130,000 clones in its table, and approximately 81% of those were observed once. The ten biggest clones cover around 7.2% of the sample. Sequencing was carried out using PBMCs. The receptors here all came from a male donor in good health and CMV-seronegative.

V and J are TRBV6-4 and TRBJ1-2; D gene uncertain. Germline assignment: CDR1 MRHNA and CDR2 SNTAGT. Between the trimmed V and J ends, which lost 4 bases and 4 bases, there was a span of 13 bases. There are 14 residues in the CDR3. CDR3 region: CASSVEPSGYGYTF. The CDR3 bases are TGTGCCAGCAGTGTTGAGCCATCTGGCTATGGCTACACCTTC.

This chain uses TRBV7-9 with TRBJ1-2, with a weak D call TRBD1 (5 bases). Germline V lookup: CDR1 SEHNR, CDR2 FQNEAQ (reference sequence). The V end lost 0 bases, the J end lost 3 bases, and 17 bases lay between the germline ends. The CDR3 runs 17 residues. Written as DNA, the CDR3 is TGTGCCAGCAGCTTAGCGCCCCCTGCAGGGTATTACTATGGCTACACCTTC. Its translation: CASSLAPPAGYYYGYTF.

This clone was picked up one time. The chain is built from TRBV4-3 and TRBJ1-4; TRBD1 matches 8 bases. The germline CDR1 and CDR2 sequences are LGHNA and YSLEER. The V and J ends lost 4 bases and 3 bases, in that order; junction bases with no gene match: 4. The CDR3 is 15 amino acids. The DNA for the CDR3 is TGCGCCAGCAGCCGAGGGACAGGCGCTAATGAAAAACTGTTTTTT. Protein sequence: CASSRGTGANEKLFF.

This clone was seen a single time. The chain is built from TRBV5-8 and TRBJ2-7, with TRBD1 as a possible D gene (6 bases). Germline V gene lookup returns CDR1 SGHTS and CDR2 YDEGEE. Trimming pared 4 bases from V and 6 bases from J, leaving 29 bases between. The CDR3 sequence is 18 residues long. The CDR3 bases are TGTGCCAGCAGCAGAAACCGGGACACCAGATTCCTTTTACGCGAGCAGTACTTC. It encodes CASSRNRDTRFLLREQYF. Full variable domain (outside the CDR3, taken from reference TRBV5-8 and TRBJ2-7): EAGVTQSPTHLIKTRGQQATLRCSPISGHTSVYWYQQALGLGLQFLLWYDEGEERNRGNFPPRFSGRQFPNYSSELNVNALELEDSALYLCASSRNRDTRFLLREQYFGPGTRLTVT.